The next 6 T cell receptor beta chains were all read from a single sample in a study of response to subunit inactivated influenza vaccine. TCRdb used MiXCR to reprocess the RT-PCR reads, holding one entry per CDR3 protein. The repertoire holds 500,000 to 700,000 distinct CDR3 sequences, with around 25% as singletons. Separately, the same data were catalogued under a study of T cells expressing NK-cell markers. That source adds: It was by 5'RACE template switching with UMIs that TCR beta cDNA was made.

Sequencing used CD4+ T cells sorted from PBMCs, obtained 11 to 12 days after vaccination. Receptors originate from a man aged 50 to 60 who received an inactivated influenza vaccine.

The J gene is TRBJ2-7, the V gene TRBV11-2, with TRBD1 matching 10 bases. After removal of 8 bases from V and 4 bases from J, the junction contained 8 bases not matched to a gene. This CDR3 region has 14 residues. Germline assignment: CDR1 SGHAT and CDR2 FQNNGV. DNA for the CDR3: TGTGCCAGCGGAAGGACAGGGGGAATGTACGAGCAGTACTTC. The encoded protein is CASGRTGGMYEQYF.

The CDR3 region is CASSLQGLGEAFF. In nucleotides, the CDR3 is TGTGCCAGCAGCCTCCAGGGTCTAGGTGAAGCTTTCTTT. J is TRBJ1-1 and V is TRBV7-2; weak D call: TRBD1 (5 bases). This CDR3 contains 13 residues. With 5 bases removed from V and 7 bases from J, the gap between germline ends came to 14 bases. Per germline, CDR1 SGHTA and CDR2 FQGNSA.

This clonotype showed up just a few times. The chain employs TRBV20-1 and TRBJ2-1; possibly TRBD1 for D (6 bases). The CDR3 length is 15 residues. Germline CDR1 reads DFQATT; CDR2 reads SNEGSKA (reference sequence). V lost 3 bases and J 0 bases, leaving 12 bases between the germline ends. CDR3 sequence (DNA): TGCAGTGCTAGTGGGGGCGTCAGCTCCTACAATGAGCAGTTCTTC. Translating gives CSASGGVSSYNEQFF.

This clonotype has more than one count but fewer than ten. This chain connects TRBV5-4 to TRBJ2-3; D is perhaps TRBD2 (6 bases). Trimming shortened V by 4 bases and J by 2 bases, and 17 bases separated the two germline ends. This CDR3 has 16 amino acids. Germline-derived CDR1 and CDR2 are SGHNT and YYREEE (reference sequence). The CDR3 DNA is TGTGCCAGCAGCACGAAGACTAGTACCCTCACAGATACGCAGTATTTT. Translated: CASSTKTSTLTDTQYF. The full variable domain, rest sourced from reference TRBV5-4 and TRBJ2-3, is ETGVTQSPTHLIKTRGQQVTLRCSSQSGHNTVSWYQQALGQGPQFIFQYYREEENGRGNFPPRFSGLQFPNYSSELNVNALELDDSALYLCASSTKTSTLTDTQYFGPGTRLTVL.

The chain carries TRBV11-2 and TRBJ2-3; 10 bases are a match to TRBD1. V trimming: 2 bases; J trimming: 4 bases; junction bases outside the gene matches: 3. Per the germline V gene, CDR1 is SGHAT and CDR2 is FQNNGV. The CDR3 totals 15 residues. For the CDR3, the DNA is TGTGCCAGCAGCTTACGACAGGGGGCTTCAGATACGCAGTATTTT. It encodes CASSLRQGASDTQYF.

V gene TRBV20-1 combines with J gene TRBJ1-1; 9 positions agree with TRBD1. The ends lost 5 bases at V and 7 bases at J; junction bases unmatched: 8. From germline, CDR1 is DFQATT and CDR2 SNEGSKA (reference sequence). The CDR3 is 13 amino acids. In DNA, the CDR3 is TGCAGTGCTCGGAGGACAGGGGAGAGTGAAGCTTTCTTT. Protein sequence: CSARRTGESEAFF.